This T cell receptor (beta chain) is drawn from a study of shared clonotypes between healthy human individuals. The table came from immunoSEQ multiplex PCR; TCRdb's copy has only in-frame clones and leaves some out. Among some 2,000,000 clones listed, less than 95% were seen once. CD45RO-negative, CCR7-positively selected cells formed the naive CD8 fraction, excluding terminally differentiated effector memory CD45RA+ cells. All donors qualified as healthy HIV-negative adults and had experienced no recent acute infections or vaccinations. Input material: naive CD8+ T cells sorted from blood. This sequence originates from a man aged 18 to 30 in good health.

DNA of the CDR3: TGTGCCAGCAGTGACGTGGTCGGGAGCAATCAGCCCCAGCATTTT. It yields the protein CASSDVVGSNQPQHF. V usage is TRBV6-1 and J usage is TRBJ1-5; no reliable D call. The CDR3 length is 15 residues. The ends were cut back, 3 bases at V and 1 base at J, with 10 bases in the middle. Germline CDR1 reads MNHNS; CDR2 reads SASEGT.